One and the same sample provided the 20 T cell receptor beta chains below, sequenced in a study of cytomegalovirus exposure and HLA in healthy donors. The PCR made use of 60 Vbeta and 13 Jbeta primers. Some clones are missing from TCRdb's copy, which holds only in-frame ones; the method was immunoSEQ multiplex PCR. The data show 40,000 to 55,000 clones, 60% to 75% seen once. What was sequenced was PBMCs. All receptors come from a woman between 50 and 59 years old in good health and CMV-seronegative.

V usage is TRBV18 and J usage is TRBJ1-1; D gene unclear. With 3 bases removed from V and 2 bases from J, the gap between germline ends came to 10 bases. Germline CDR1 and CDR2: KGHSH and LQKENI. The CDR3 has 14 residues. In nucleotides, the CDR3 is TGTGCCAGCTCACCCCTCCCTTTAAACACTGAAGCTTTCTTT. Amino acid sequence: CASSPLPLNTEAFF.

The rearrangement joins TRBV5-1 to TRBJ2-3, with TRBD1 matching 9 bases. Germline lookup yields CDR1 SGHRS and CDR2 YFSETQ. V shed 4 bases, J shed 5 bases, and the junction held 5 bases outside the gene matches. The CDR3 loop spans 14 amino acids. CDR3 in DNA: TGCGCCAGCAGCGACGGACAGGGGAGAGATACGCAGTATTTT. Encoded protein: CASSDGQGRDTQYF. The whole variable domain, remainder taken from reference TRBV5-1 and TRBJ2-3, is KAGVTQTPRYLIKTRGQQVTLSCSPISGHRSVSWYQQTPGQGLQFLFEYFSETQRNKGNFPGRFSGRQFSNSRSEMNVSTLELGDSALYLCASSDGQGRDTQYFGPGTRLTVL.

For the CDR3, the DNA is TGTGCCAGCAGCGCCGGGAGAGTCGCTGGCTACACCTTC. It yields the protein CASSAGRVAGYTF. The rearrangement joins TRBV7-8 to TRBJ1-2; D is unclear. Germline CDR1 and CDR2: SGHVS and FQNEAQ. The CDR3 has 13 amino acids. V gave up 5 bases and J gave up 7 bases, with 14 bases separating them.

V gene TRBV13 combines with J gene TRBJ2-4; 12 positions match TRBD2. Trimming at V came to 5 bases and at J to 1 base, leaving 3 bases not matched to a gene. Germline CDR1 PRHDT, CDR2 FYEKMQ (reference sequence). This CDR3 contains 16 residues. The CDR3 region is CASSQTSGSAKNIQYF. The CDR3 DNA reads as TGTGCCAGCAGCCAGACTAGCGGGAGTGCCAAAAACATTCAGTACTTC.

This chain's CDR3 is CASTPGQGLEKLFF. As DNA, the CDR3 is TGTGCCAGCACCCCGGGACAGGGTTTGGAAAAACTGTTTTTT. The chain joins TRBV28 to TRBJ1-4; 9 bases agree with TRBD1. Unmatched junction bases numbered 8, after V lost 7 bases and J lost 8 bases. In germline, CDR1 is MDHEN, CDR2 SYDVKM. This CDR3 has 14 residues.

This clone has only one observation. V is TRBV28 and J is TRBJ1-2; D perhaps matches TRBD1 (5 bases). This CDR3 region has 11 residues. Germline values: CDR1 MDHEN, CDR2 SYDVKM. With 5 bases removed from V and 8 bases from J, the gap between germline ends came to 9 bases. CDR3 protein: CASSGGWGYTF. The DNA for the CDR3 is TGTGCCAGCAGTGGGGGGTGGGGCTACACCTTC.

The chain is built from TRBV2 and TRBJ2-7, with 7 nucleotides matching TRBD1. V lost 4 bases, J lost 4 bases, and 7 bases stayed unmatched. The CDR3 covers 14 residues. Germline V gene lookup returns CDR1 SNHLY and CDR2 FYNNEI. The CDR3 reads CASSVQGETYEQYF. Here the CDR3 DNA reads TGTGCCAGCAGTGTTCAGGGGGAGACTTACGAGCAGTACTTC.

This clone was detected a few times. The chain combines TRBV7-3 with TRBJ2-2; 8 bases line up with TRBD1. V was pared by 2 bases and J by 4 bases, with 9 bases of the junction left unmatched. CDR1 is SGHTA, CDR2 FQGTGA, per germline. This CDR3 is built from 17 residues. As DNA, the CDR3 is TGTGCCAGCAGCTTATTGGCAGGACAGGGTCGCACCGGGGAGCTGTTTTTT. Amino acid sequence: CASSLLAGQGRTGELFF.

This clone was seen a few times. The chain carries TRBV5-1 and TRBJ2-1, with 7 nucleotides matching TRBD1. Per the germline V gene, CDR1 is SGHRS and CDR2 is YFSETQ. The CDR3 sequence is 13 residues long. The trim removed 7 bases at V and 3 bases at J, leaving 4 bases unmatched. The CDR3 coding sequence is TGCGCCAGCTCCGACAGGGACTACAATGAGCAGTTCTTC. The encoded protein is CASSDRDYNEQFF.

The chain employs TRBV7-8 and TRBJ2-1; TRBD2 agrees at 8 bases. J was trimmed by 5 bases and V by 3 bases; bases with no gene match: 6. CDR3 length: 15 amino acids. Germline V gene data show CDR1 as SGHVS and CDR2 as FQNEAQ. In DNA form, the CDR3 reads TGTGCCAGCAGCTTGGGCACTAGCGGCAACAATGAGCAGTTCTTC. Translating it yields CASSLGTSGNNEQFF. The complete variable domain, with remaining parts taken from reference TRBV7-8 and TRBJ2-1, reads GAGVSQSPRYKVAKRGQDVALRCDPISGHVSLFWYQQALGQGPEFLTYFQNEAQLDKSGLPSDRFFAERPEGSVSTLKIQRTQQEDSAVYLCASSLGTSGNNEQFFGPGTRLTVL.

This chain links TRBV7-9 with TRBJ1-1; a possible D gene is TRBD1 (5 bases). The CDR3 spans 15 residues. Trimming pared 1 base from V and 5 bases from J, leaving 14 bases between. Germline V gene sequence: CDR1 SEHNR, CDR2 FQNEAQ (reference sequence). The CDR3 nucleotides read TGTGCCAGCAGCTTAGGGGGCCGCAGGACGACTGAAGCTTTCTTT. Its translation is CASSLGGRRTTEAFF.

The chain has TRBV6-5 and TRBJ2-5; TRBD2 matches at 9 bases. Germline V CDR1 and CDR2: MNHEY, SVGAGI. After removal of 7 bases from V and 4 bases from J, the junction contained 10 bases not matched to a gene. The CDR3 has 15 residues. CDR3 protein: CASNAVSGGTETQYF. The DNA for the CDR3 is TGTGCCAGCAATGCCGTGAGCGGGGGGACAGAGACCCAGTACTTC.

The rearrangement uses TRBV5-4 and TRBJ2-5, with D possibly being TRBD2 (6 bases). The CDR3 has 14 residues. The germline V gene has CDR1 SGHNT and CDR2 YYREEE (reference sequence). Trimming cost V 4 bases and J 9 bases, with 19 bases left between them. The CDR3 bases are TGTGCCAGCAGCGTCTTTAGCGGCGCGAGTGCCCAGTACTTC. This codes for CASSVFSGASAQYF.

The rearrangement uses TRBV15 and TRBJ2-3; 8 bases are shared with TRBD2. With V trimmed by 0 bases and J by 6 bases, 11 bases remained unmatched. Germline lookup yields CDR1 LNHNV and CDR2 YYDKDF (reference sequence). The CDR3 consists of 17 residues. CDR3 amino acids: CATSRETALTSEDTQYF. The CDR3 region has the DNA TGTGCCACCAGCAGAGAGACCGCCCTGACTAGCGAGGATACGCAGTATTTT.

The rearrangement joins TRBV5-1 to TRBJ1-6; D not certain. Germline CDR1 reads SGHRS; CDR2 reads YFSETQ. V lost 8 bases to trimming and J lost 0 bases, with 12 bases between them. The CDR3 length is 15 residues. CDR3 nucleotides: TGCGCCAGTCAACGAGAAAGCTCCTATAATTCACCCCTCCACTTT. The encoded protein is CASQRESSYNSPLHF.

The chain joins TRBV9 to TRBJ2-1; TRBD2 matches at 7 bases. The CDR3 consists of 16 residues. Germline V gene sequence: CDR1 SGDLS, CDR2 YYNGEE. Trimming at V came to 4 bases and at J to 7 bases, leaving 14 bases not matched to a gene. The CDR3 is CASSLAGVSGTNEQFF. As DNA, the CDR3 is TGTGCCAGCAGCCTGGCGGGAGTTAGCGGCACGAATGAGCAGTTCTTC.

This chain uses TRBV5-1 with TRBJ1-2, with 7 bases aligning to TRBD1. V gave up 4 bases and J gave up 5 bases; unmatched junction bases: 8. The CDR3 has 14 residues. Germline V lookup: CDR1 SGHRS, CDR2 YFSETQ. This CDR3 reads CASSVGQLDYGYTF. For the CDR3, the DNA is TGCGCCAGCAGCGTGGGACAGCTCGATTATGGCTACACCTTC. Full variable domain (missing parts from reference TRBV5-1 and TRBJ1-2): KAGVTQTPRYLIKTRGQQVTLSCSPISGHRSVSWYQQTPGQGLQFLFEYFSETQRNKGNFPGRFSGRQFSNSRSEMNVSTLELGDSALYLCASSVGQLDYGYTFGSGTRLTVV.

This clone was detected once. The chain has TRBV7-8 and TRBJ2-3; D ambiguous. The CDR3 length is 11 residues. Deletions cut 5 bases from V and 6 bases from J, with 6 bases between. The germline V gene has CDR1 SGHVS and CDR2 FQNEAQ. The CDR3 DNA reads TGTGCCAGCAGCCTACTGGATACGCAGTATTTT. Amino acids: CASSLLDTQYF. The whole variable domain, remainder taken from reference TRBV7-8 and TRBJ2-3, is GAGVSQSPRYKVAKRGQDVALRCDPISGHVSLFWYQQALGQGPEFLTYFQNEAQLDKSGLPSDRFFAERPEGSVSTLKIQRTQQEDSAVYLCASSLLDTQYFGPGTRLTVL.

The chain uses TRBV10-1 and TRBJ2-5, with a weak D call TRBD2 (5 bases). CDR1 WNHNN and CDR2 SYGVQD come from the germline V gene (reference sequence). The CDR3 is made up of 14 amino acids. V lost 9 bases and J 2 bases, leaving 16 bases between the germline ends. The CDR3 loop is CASSDRDPQETQYF. Written as DNA, the CDR3 is TGCGCCAGTTCAGACCGGGATCCGCAAGAGACCCAGTACTTC.

The chain has TRBV5-4 and TRBJ1-2; D is unresolved. The V and J ends lost 0 bases and 5 bases respectively, with 5 bases between them. The germline gives CDR1 SGHNT, CDR2 YYREEE (reference sequence). This CDR3 is built from 12 residues. DNA of the CDR3: TGTGCCAGCAGCTTGGGTTCGTATGGCTACACCTTC. Protein: CASSLGSYGYTF.